This TCR beta chain was obtained from a study of blood T cells in healthy people across ages. General study results and limits: Diversity of TCR beta per million T cells declined in a roughly linear way with age.

This clonotype has only a few counts. Its antigen is still unknown. Primers used in a second PCR of about 7 to 11 cycles were a sample-barcoded 5' primer and a J-beta primer mix. TCRdb reprocessed the 5' RACE reads with MiXCR, giving one entry per CDR3 protein. The sample holds 650,000 to 1,000,000 distinct CDR3 sequences, under 40% seen once. This CDR3 contains 12 residues. Germline V gene lookup returns CDR1 MNHEY and CDR2 SVGEGT. The V gene lost 5 bases and the J gene lost 6 bases, with 8 bases spanning the gap. The source of this sequence is a man younger than 30 in good health. The rearrangement links TRBV6-2 or TRBV6-3 to TRBJ2-1; maybe TRBD1 (6 bases). The sequenced material came from blood. The DNA for the CDR3 is TGTGCCAGCAGTGGACAGTCCAATGAGCAGTTCTTC. Encoded protein: CASSGQSNEQFF.